This TCR beta chain came from a study of PD-1 blockade in mismatch repair-deficient tumors. Study context: Patients had 11 to 13 mismatch repair-deficient cancer types and were previously treated and progressing. Broader study findings: Tumor-resident clones, often absent from pretreatment blood, expanded after pembrolizumab and then contracted.

With V trimmed by 3 bases and J by 7 bases, 12 bases remained unmatched. The V gene's germline CDR1 is MNHNS and CDR2 SASEGT. CDR3 length: 17 residues. The protocol was immunoSEQ multiplex PCR, while the TCRdb copy is restricted to in-frame clones and leaves out a portion. The table lists about 79,000 clones, approximately 80% of them singletons. Every patient had mismatch repair deficiency by PCR or immunohistochemistry. TCR sequencing covered three patients who responded to pembrolizumab. A word on this clone: Antigen specificity is unknown.

This TCR derives from an adult with mismatch repair-deficient cancer. V gene TRBV6-1 combines with J gene TRBJ2-3; TRBD2 agrees at 11 bases. The material sequenced was peripheral blood, taken 44 weeks after starting pembrolizumab. The CDR3 region has the DNA TGTGCCAGCAGTGAGAAGGGACTAGCGGCTCCAAGACATACGCAGTATTTT. Its translation: CASSEKGLAAPRHTQYF.